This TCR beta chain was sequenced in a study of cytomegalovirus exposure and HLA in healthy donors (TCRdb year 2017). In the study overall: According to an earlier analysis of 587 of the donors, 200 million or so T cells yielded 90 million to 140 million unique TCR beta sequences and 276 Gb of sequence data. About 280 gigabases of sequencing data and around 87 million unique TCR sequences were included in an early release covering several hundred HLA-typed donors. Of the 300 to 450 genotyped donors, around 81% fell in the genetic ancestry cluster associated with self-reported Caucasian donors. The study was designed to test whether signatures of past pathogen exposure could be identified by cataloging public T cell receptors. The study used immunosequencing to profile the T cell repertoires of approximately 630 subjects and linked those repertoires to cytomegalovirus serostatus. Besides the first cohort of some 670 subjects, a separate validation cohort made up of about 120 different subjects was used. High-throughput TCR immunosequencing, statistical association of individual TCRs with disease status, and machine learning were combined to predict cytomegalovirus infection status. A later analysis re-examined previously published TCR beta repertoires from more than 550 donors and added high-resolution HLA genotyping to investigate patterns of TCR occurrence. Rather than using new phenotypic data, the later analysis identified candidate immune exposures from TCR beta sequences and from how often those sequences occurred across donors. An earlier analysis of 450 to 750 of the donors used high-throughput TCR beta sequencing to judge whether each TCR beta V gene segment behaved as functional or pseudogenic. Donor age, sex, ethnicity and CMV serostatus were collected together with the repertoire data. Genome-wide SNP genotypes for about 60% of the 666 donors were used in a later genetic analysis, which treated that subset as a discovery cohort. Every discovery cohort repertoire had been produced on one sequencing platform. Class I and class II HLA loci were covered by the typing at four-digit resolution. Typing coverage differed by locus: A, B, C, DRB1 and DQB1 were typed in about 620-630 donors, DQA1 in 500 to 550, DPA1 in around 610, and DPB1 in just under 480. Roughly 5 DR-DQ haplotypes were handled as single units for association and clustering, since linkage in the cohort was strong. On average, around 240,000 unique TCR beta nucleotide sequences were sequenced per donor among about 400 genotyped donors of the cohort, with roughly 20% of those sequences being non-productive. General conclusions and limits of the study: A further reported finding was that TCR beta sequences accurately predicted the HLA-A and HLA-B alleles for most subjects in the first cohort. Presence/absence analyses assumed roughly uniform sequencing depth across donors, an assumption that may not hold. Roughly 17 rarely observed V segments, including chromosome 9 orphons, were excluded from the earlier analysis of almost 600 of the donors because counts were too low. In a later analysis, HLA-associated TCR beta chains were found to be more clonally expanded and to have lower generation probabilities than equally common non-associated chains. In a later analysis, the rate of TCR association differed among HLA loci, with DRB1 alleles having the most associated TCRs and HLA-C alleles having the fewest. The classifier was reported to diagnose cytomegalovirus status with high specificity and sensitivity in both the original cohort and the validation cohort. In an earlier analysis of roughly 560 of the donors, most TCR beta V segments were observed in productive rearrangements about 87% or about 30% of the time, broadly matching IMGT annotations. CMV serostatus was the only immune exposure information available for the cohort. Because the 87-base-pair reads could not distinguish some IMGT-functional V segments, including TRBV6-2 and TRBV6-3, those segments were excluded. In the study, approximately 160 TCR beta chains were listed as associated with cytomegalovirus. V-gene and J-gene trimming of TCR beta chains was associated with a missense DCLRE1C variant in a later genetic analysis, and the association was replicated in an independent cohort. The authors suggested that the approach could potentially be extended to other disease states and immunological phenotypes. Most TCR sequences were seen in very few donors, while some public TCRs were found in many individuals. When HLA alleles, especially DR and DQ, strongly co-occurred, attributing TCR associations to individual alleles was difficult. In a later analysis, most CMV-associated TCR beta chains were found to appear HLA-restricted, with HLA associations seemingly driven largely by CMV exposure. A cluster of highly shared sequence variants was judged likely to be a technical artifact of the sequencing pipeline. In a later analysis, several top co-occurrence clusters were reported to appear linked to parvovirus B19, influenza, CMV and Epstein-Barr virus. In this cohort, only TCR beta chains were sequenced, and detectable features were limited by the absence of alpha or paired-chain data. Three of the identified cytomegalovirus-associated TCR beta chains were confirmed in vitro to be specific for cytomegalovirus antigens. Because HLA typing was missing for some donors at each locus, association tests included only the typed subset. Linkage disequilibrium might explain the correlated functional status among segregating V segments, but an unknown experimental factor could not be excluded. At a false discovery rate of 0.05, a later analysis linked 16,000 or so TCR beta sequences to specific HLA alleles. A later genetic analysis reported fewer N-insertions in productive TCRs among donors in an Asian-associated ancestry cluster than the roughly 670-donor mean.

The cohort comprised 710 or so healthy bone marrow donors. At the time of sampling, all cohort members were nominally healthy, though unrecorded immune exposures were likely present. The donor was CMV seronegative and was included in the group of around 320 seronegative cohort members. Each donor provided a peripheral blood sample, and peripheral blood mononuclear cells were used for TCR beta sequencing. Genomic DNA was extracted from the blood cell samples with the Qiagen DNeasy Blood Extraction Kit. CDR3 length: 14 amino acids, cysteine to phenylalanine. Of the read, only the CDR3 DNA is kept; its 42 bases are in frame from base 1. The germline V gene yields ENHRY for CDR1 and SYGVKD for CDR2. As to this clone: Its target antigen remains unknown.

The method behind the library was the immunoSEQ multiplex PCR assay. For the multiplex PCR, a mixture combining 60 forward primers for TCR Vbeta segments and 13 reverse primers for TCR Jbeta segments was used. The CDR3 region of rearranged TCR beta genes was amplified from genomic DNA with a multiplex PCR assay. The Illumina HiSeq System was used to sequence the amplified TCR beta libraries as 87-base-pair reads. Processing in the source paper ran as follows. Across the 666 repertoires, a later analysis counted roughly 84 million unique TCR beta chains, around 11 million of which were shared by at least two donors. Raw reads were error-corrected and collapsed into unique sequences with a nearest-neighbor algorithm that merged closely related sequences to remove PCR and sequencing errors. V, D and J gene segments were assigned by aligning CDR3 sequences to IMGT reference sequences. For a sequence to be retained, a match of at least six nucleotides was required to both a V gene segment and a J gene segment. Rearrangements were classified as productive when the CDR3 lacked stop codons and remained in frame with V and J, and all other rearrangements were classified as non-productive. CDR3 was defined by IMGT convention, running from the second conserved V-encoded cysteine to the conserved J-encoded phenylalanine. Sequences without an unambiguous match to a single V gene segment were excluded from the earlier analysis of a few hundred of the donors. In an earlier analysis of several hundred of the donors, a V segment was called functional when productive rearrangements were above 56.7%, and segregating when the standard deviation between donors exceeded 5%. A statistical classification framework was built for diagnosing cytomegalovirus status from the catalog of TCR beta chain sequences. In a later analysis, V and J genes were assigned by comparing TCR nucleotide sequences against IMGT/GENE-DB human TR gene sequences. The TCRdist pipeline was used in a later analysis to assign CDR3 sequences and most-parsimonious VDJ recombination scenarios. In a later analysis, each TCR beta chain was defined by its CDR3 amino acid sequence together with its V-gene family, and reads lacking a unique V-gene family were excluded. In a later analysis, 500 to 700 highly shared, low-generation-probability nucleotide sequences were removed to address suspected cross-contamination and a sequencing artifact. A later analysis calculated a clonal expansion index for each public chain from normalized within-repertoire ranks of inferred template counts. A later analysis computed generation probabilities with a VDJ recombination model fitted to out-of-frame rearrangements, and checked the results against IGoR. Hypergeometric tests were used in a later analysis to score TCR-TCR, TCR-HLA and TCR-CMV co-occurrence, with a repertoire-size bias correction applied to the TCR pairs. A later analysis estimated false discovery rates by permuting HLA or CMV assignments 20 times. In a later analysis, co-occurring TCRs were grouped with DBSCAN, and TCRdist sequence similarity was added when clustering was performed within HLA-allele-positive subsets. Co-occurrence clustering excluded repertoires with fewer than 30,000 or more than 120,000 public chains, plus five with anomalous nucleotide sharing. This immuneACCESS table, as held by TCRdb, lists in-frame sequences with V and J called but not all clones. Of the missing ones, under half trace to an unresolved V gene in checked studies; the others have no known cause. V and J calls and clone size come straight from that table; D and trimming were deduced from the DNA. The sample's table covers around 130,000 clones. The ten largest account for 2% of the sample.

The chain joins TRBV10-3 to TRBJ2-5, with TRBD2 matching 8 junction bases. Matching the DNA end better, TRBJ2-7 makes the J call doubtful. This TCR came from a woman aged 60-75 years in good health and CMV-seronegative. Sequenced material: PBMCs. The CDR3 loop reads CAIRTTSGGYEQYF. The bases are TGTGCCATCAGGACTACTAGCGGCGGCTACGAGCAGTACTTC.